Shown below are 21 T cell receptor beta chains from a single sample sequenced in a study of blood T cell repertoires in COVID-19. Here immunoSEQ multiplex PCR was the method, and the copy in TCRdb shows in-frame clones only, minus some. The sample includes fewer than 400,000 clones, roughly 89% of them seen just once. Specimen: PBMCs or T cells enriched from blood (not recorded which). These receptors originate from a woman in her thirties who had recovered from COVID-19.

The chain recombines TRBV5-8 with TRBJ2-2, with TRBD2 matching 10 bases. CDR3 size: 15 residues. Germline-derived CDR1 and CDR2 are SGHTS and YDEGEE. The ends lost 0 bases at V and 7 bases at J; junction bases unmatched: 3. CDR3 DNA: TGTGCCAGCAGCTTGGGTCTAGCGGGAGTCGGGGAGCTGTTTTTT. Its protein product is CASSLGLAGVGELFF.

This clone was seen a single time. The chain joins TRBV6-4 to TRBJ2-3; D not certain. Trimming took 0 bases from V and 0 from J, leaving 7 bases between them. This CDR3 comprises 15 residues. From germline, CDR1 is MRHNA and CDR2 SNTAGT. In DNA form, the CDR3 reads TGTGCCAGCAGTGACTCGTACGAGAGCACAGATACGCAGTATTTT. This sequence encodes CASSDSYESTDTQYF.

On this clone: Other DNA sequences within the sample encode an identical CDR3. Here the CDR3 reads CASSVGPNTEAFF. Written as DNA, the CDR3 is TGTGCCAGCAGCGTTGGGCCGAACACTGAAGCTTTCTTT. The chain links TRBV9 to TRBJ1-1, with unresolved D. V was clipped by 2 bases and J by 1 base, with 6 bases between them. Germline loops: CDR1 SGDLS, CDR2 YYNGEE. The CDR3 is 13 amino acids.

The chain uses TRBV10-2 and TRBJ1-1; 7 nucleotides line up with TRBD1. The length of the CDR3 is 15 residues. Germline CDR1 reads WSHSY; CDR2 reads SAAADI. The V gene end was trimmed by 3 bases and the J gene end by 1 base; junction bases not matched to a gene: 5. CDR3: CASSDSTGWNTEAFF. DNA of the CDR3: TGCGCCAGCAGTGACTCGACAGGGTGGAACACTGAAGCTTTCTTT.

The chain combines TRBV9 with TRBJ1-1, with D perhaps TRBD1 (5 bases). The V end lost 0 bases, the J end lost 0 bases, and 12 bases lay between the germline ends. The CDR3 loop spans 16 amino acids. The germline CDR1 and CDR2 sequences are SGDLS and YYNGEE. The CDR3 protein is CASSVVVRVMNTEAFF. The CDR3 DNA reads TGTGCCAGCAGCGTAGTGGTCAGGGTTATGAACACTGAAGCTTTCTTT.

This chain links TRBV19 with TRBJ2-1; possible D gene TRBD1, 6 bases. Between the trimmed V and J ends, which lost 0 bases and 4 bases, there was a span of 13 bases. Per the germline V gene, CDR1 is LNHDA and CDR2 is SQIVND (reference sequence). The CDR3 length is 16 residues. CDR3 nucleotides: TGTGCCAGTAGTATAGACCCTAACAGGGTTTACAATGAGCAGTTCTTC. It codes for CASSIDPNRVYNEQFF.

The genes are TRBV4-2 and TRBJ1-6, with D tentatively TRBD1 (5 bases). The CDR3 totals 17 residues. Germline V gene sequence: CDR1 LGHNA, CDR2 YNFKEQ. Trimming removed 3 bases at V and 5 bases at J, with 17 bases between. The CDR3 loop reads CASSQHYPQENNSPLHF. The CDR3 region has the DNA TGTGCCAGCAGCCAGCACTACCCACAGGAGAATAATTCACCCCTCCACTTT.

Here the CDR3 DNA reads TGTGCCAGCAGCTTAGCGGGAGGGCCTGGCGAGCAGTACTTC. This gives the protein CASSLAGGPGEQYF. This chain joins TRBV7-9 and TRBJ2-7, with 7 bases aligning to TRBD2. J lost 6 bases, V lost 0 bases, and 5 bases had no gene match. The CDR3 spans 14 residues. Germline CDR1 and CDR2: SEHNR and FQNEAQ (reference sequence).

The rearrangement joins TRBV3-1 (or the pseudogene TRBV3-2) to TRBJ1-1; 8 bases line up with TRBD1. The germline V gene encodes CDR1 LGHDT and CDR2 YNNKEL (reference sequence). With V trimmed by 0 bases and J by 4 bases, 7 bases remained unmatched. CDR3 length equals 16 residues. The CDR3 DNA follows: TGTGCCAGCAGCCAAGATCGGACAGGGATTGCCACTGAAGCTTTCTTT. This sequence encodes CASSQDRTGIATEAFF.

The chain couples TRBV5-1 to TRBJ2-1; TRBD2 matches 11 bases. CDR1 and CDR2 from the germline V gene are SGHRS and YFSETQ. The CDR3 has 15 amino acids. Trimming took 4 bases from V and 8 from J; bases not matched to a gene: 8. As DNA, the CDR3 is TGCGCCAGCAGCCTAACTAGCGGGAGAGGAGATGAGCAGTTCTTC. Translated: CASSLTSGRGDEQFF.

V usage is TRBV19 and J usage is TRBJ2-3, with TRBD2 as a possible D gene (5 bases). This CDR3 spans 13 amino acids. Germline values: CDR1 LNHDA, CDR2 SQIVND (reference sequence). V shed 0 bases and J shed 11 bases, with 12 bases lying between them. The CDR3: CASSIDIGGLQYF. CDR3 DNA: TGTGCCAGTAGTATAGACATCGGAGGATTGCAGTATTTT.

CDR3 protein: CASSFRQSHYEQYF. CDR3 coding DNA: TGCGCCAGCAGCTTTAGACAGAGCCACTACGAGCAGTACTTC. The chain combines TRBV5-1 with TRBJ2-7, with D possibly TRBD1 on 5 matching bases. This CDR3 comprises 14 residues. Trimming pared 2 bases from V and 3 bases from J, leaving 12 bases between. Per the germline V gene, CDR1 is SGHRS and CDR2 is YFSETQ.

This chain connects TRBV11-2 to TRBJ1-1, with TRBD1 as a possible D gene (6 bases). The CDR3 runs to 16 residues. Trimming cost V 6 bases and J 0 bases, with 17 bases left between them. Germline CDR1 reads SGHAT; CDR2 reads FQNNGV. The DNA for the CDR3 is TGTGCCAGCAGATCAGAGGGGGGGGCCATGAACACTGAAGCTTTCTTT. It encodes CASRSEGGAMNTEAFF.

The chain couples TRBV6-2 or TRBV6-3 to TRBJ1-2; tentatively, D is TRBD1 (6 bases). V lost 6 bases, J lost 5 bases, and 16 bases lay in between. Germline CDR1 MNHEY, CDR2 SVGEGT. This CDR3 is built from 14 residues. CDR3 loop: CASSWDTDRYGYTF. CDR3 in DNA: TGTGCCAGCAGCTGGGACACAGATCGTTATGGCTACACCTTC.

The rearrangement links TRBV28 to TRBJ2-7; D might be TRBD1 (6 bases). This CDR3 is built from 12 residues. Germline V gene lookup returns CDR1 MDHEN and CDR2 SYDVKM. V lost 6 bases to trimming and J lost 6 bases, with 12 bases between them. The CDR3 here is CASRSTGPEQYF. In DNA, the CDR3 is TGTGCCAGCAGGTCTACAGGGCCCGAGCAGTACTTC. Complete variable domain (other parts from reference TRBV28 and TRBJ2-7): DVKVTQSSRYLVKRTGEKVFLECVQDMDHENMFWYRQDPGLGLRLIYFSYDVKMKEKGDIPEGYSVSREKKERFSLILESASTNQTSMYLCASRSTGPEQYFGPGTRLTVT.

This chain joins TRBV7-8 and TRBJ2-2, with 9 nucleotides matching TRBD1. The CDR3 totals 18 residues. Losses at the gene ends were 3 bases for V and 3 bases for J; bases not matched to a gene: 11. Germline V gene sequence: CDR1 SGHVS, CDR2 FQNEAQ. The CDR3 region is CASSFGRDRVLDTGELFF. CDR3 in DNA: TGTGCCAGCAGCTTTGGGAGGGACAGGGTTTTGGACACCGGGGAGCTGTTTTTT.

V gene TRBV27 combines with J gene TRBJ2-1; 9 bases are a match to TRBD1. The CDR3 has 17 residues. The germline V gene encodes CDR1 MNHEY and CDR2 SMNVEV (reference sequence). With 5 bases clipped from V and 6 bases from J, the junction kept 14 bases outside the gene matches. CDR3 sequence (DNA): TGTGCCAGCAGTGCAACACGGGGACAGGGAGCTCGCAATGAGCAGTTCTTC. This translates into CASSATRGQGARNEQFF.

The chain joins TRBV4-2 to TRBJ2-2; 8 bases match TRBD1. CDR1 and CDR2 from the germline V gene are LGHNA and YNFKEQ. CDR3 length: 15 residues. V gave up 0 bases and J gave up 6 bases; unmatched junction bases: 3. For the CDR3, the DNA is TGTGCCAGCAGCCAAGAGGCAGGGGGCTCCGGGGAGCTGTTTTTT. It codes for CASSQEAGGSGELFF.

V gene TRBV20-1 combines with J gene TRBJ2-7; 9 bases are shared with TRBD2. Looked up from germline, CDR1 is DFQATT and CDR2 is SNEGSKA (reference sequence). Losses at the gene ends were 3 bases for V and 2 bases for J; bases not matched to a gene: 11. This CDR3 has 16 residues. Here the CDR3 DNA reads TGCAGTGCTAGTAGGGGAGCGGGAGGTCCTGCCTACGAGCAGTACTTC. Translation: CSASRGAGGPAYEQYF.

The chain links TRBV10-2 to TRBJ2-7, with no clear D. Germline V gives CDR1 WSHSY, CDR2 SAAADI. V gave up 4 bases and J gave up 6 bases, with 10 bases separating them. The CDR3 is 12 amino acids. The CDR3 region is CASSVLSSEQYF. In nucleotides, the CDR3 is TGCGCCAGCAGTGTTCTGAGTTCCGAGCAGTACTTC.

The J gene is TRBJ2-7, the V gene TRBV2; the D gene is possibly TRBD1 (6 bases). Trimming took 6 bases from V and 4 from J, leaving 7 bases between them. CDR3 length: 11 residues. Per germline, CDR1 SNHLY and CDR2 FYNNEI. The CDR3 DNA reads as TGTGCCAGCAGGGACAGATACGAGCAGTACTTC. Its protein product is CASRDRYEQYF.